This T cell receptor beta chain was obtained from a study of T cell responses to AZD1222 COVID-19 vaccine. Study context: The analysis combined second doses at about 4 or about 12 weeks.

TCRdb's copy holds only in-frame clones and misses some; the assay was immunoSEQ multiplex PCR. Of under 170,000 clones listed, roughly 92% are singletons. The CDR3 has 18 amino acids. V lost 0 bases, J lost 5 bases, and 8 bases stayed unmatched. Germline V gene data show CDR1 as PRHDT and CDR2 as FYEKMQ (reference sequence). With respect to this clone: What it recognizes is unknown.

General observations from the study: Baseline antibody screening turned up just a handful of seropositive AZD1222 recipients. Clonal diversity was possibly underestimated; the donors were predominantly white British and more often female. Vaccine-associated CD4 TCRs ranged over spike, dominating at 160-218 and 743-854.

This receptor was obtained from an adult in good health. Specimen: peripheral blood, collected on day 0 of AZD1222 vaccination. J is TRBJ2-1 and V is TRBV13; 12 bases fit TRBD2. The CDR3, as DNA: TGTGCCAGCAGCTTAGGTAGACTAGCGGGAGTGCGGGACAATGAGCAGTTCTTC. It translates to CASSLGRLAGVRDNEQFF.